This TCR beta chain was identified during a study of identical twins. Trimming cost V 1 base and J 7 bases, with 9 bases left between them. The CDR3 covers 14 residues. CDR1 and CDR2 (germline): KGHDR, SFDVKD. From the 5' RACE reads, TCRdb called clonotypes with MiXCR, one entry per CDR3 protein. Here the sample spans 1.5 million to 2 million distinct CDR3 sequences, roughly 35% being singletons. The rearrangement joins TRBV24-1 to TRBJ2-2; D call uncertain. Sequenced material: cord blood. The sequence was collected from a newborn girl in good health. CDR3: CATSDFRTSGELFF. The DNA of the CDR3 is TGTGCCACCAGTGATTTTCGGACGAGCGGGGAGCTGTTTTTT.